This entry is about one T cell receptor beta chain. The sample is drawn from a study of blood T cell repertoires in COVID-19. The CDR3 spans 15 residues. Germline-derived CDR1 and CDR2 are MDHEN and SYDVKM. V trimming: 10 bases; J trimming: 4 bases; junction bases outside the gene matches: 8. Source study methods: Amplification of reference gene primers was used by the study to estimate nucleated cell counts. Profiling relied on immunoSEQ multiplex PCR, and the TCRdb table lists in-frame clones only, not all of them. V, J and clone size are those of that table, while D and trimming were read from the DNA. The sample carries hundreds of thousands of clones, about 80% recorded once.

The sample taken for sequencing was peripheral blood. The chain links TRBV28 to TRBJ2-5, with TRBD2 identical over 14 bases. The TCR was taken from a woman of 80 years or more with acute or convalescent COVID-19. CDR3 region: CATQTSGRGGETQYF. The CDR3 nucleotides are TGTGCCACCCAGACTAGCGGGAGGGGTGGAGAGACCCAGTACTTC. The entire variable domain, with the rest obtained from reference TRBV28 and TRBJ2-5, is as follows: DVKVTQSSRYLVKRTGEKVFLECVQDMDHENMFWYRQDPGLGLRLIYFSYDVKMKEKGDIPEGYSVSREKKERFSLILESASTNQTSMYLCATQTSGRGGETQYFGPGTRLLVL.